Listed below are T cell receptor beta chains from one sample, sequenced in a study of persistence of HIV-infected CD4 T cells. The assay was immunoSEQ multiplex PCR, and TCRdb's table has in-frame clones only and misses some. The sample consists of about 50,000 clones, about 81% of them appearing once. Antigen specificity for these receptors is unknown. This specimen consisted of CD4+ T cells sorted from PBMCs after roughly 20-hour stimulation, obtained from a patient who received antiretroviral therapy. These receptors were collected from an adult man with HIV who was CMV-seropositive. Both conserved end residues are trimmed from each CDR3. Only some rows state a clone size, as once, few, many or a class for expanded clones.

v_gene	j_gene	abundance	CDR3aa
TRBV19	TRBJ1-5	few	ASRNRERGQPQH
TRBV19	TRBJ2-2	-	ASSIGWGGRAPGELF
TRBV7-6	TRBJ1-6	few	ASRTDYNSPLH
TRBV6-6	TRBJ2-2	few	ASSLPRENAGELF
TRBV18	TRBJ1-5	-	ASSPTGGNQPQH
TRBV27	TRBJ1-4	once	ASKPVQGREKLF
TRBV4-3	TRBJ2-3	-	ASSGRQGDTQY
TRBV10-3	TRBJ1-6	once	AIRGGLNSPLH
TRBV30	TRBJ1-2	few	AWEPGQGTRNYGYT
TRBV7-2	TRBJ2-2	-	ASSPTGNTGELF
TRBV12-2	TRBJ1-3	-	ASLRTGACSGNTIY
TRBV7-2	TRBJ2-2	-	ASRQGDNTGELF
TRBV7-9	TRBJ2-5	-	ASSLTGARETQY
TRBV9	TRBJ2-3	-	ASSVVAGSTDTQY
TRBV6-5	TRBJ2-7	-	ASSSLGGYEQY
TRBV6-5	TRBJ2-2	-	ASRRDTGELF
TRBV5-1	TRBJ1-1	few	ASSKTTAVSSDTEAF
TRBV30	TRBJ1-3	-	AWSETGRPGNTIY
TRBV6-4	TRBJ2-1	-	ASSLNNEQF
TRBV2	TRBJ1-2	-	ASSEGRSRIGGYT
TRBV6-5	TRBJ1-2	-	ASSYVGQGPHYGYT
TRBV21-1	TRBJ1-4	-	ASSKGQCGEKLF
TRBV18	TRBJ1-3	-	ASSPSVVENTIY
TRBV27	TRBJ1-5	once	ASSLRGQGFNQPQH
TRBV4-3	TRBJ1-6	-	ASSQDSGHSYNSPLH
TRBV10-3	TRBJ2-7	few	AISVGLRLSYEQY
TRBV2	TRBJ1-5	-	ASSGQGGQPQH
TRBV5-1	TRBJ1-1	-	ASSLQGQGSNTEAF
TRBV10-2	TRBJ2-3	-	ASRRTGGINADTQY
TRBV12-5	TRBJ2-2	-	ASGLGTNTGELF
TRBV19	TRBJ1-1	-	ASTEAGINTEAF
TRBV7-9	TRBJ2-2	-	ASSPNTNTGELF
TRBV27	TRBJ2-7	-	ASSSGGGTGNYEQY
TRBV29-1	TRBJ2-3	-	SFGGFGDTQY
TRBV7-3	TRBJ2-2	-	ASSPGGTNTGELF
TRBV14	TRBJ1-6	-	ASSNRDRVVSPLH
TRBV9	TRBJ1-6	-	ASSVHGSSYNSPLH
TRBV4-1	TRBJ2-7	-	ASSRAEGTGVLYEQY
TRBV3-1/TRBV3-2	TRBJ2-1	few	ASSQDHRSGGTPYNEQF
TRBV5-1	TRBJ2-2	-	ASRTGQLNTGELF
TRBV6-6	TRBJ1-2	-	ASSYSGQVYGYT
TRBV28	TRBJ1-1	-	ASSSGTGTLNTEAF
TRBV2	TRBJ1-3	-	ASSGAYSGNTIY
TRBV5-5	TRBJ1-2	-	ASSLDYLHYGYT
TRBV7-3	TRBJ2-1	-	ASSSLAGGYNEQF
TRBV18	TRBJ1-1	-	ASSPLGQGVMNTEAF
TRBV30	TRBJ1-2	-	AWTIAGFNYGYT
TRBV19	TRBJ1-2	-	ASSIGSGYGYT
TRBV2	TRBJ1-2	-	ASSESVGRSEGYT
TRBV6-1	TRBJ1-1	-	ASSEGGGWKRDEAF
TRBV27	TRBJ1-5	-	ASRRQGLMDQPQH
TRBV7-9	TRBJ1-2	-	ASSFQITHYGYT
TRBV7-9	TRBJ1-2	few	ASSLGPENYGYT
TRBV6-1	TRBJ2-1	-	ASSATDRSSSYNEQF
TRBV18	TRBJ2-7	-	ASSSQQGATYEQY
TRBV30	TRBJ1-6	-	AWSVGQGNNSPLH